This T cell receptor (beta chain) is drawn from a study of T-cell reconstitution after alpha-beta-depleted transplantation in children (dated by TCRdb to between 2015 and 2016). Some background on the complete study: The study quantitatively tracked T-cell immune reconstitution after TCRalphabeta/CD19-depleted allogeneic hematopoietic cell transplantation in children using TCR repertoire profiling. What the research found in general, with its limitations: The high TCRbeta diversity at day 60 in some patients was ascribed to recipient T cells and intrathymic progenitors that had survived conditioning. Over the following months the frequencies of hyperexpanded clones went down, and after one year T-cell counts and TCRbeta diversity were mostly credited to newly produced T cells. Apparently early alphabetaT-cell count recovery about two months after transplant reportedly relied on only several hundred rapidly expanded clones derived from non-depleted graft cells.

The library was built by means of PCR. Sequenced on an Illumina HiSeq 2500. TCR library preparation used molecular barcoding, with unique molecular identifiers applied to normalize quantification of the TCRbeta repertoire. The public reads were reanalyzed by TCRdb: fastp trimming at Q25, MiXCR alignment, in-frame beta chains only. Each CDR3 protein gets just one entry, which takes the most common genes and DNA from the rows behind it. The sample table holds approximately 130,000 distinct CDR3 sequences, of which about 9.9% were seen once. Less than 25% of the sample is in the top ten clones. About this clonotype itself: The specificity of this receptor is unknown. Base qualities are missing; no much larger clone stands one base away.

Sample treatment or condition, as interpreted from the label and publication: allogeneic hematopoietic cell transplantation with graft depleted of TCRalphabeta T cells and CD19 B cells. The transplant recipients were children given TCRalphabeta/CD19-depleted allogeneic hematopoietic cell grafts. Reading the germline V gene (reference sequence) gives CDR1 DFQATT and CDR2 SNEGSKA. Between the V and J ends, shortened by 3 bases and 5 bases respectively, the junction contains 8 bases. The CDR3 starts with the cysteine, ends with the phenylalanine, and has 12 residues. Only the CDR3 DNA is retained, 36 bases long and in frame from the first base.

The receptor's source is a girl in the first two years of life who had a stem cell transplant for combined immunodeficiency, so the T cells may come from the graft donor. The sequence joins TRBV20-1 to TRBJ2-4; TRBD1 might be the D gene, on 6 matching bases. Sequenced here: PBMCs, mostly from graft donor cells, sampled 180 days after TCRalphabeta/CD19-depleted stem cell transplant. The sequenced DNA is TGCAGTGCTAGCCCAGGGGAAAACATTCAGTACTTC. Protein translation: CSASPGENIQYF.